This entry features one T cell receptor (beta chain) sequence. This clone has just a few counts. It lacks a known antigen. Base quality data are lacking; no much larger clone is found one base away. A distance of 11 bases separates the germline ends of V and J, which lose 7 bases and 4 bases respectively. The germline V gene provides CDR1 SNHLY and CDR2 FYNNEI. The CDR3 starts with the cysteine, ends with the phenylalanine, and has 12 residues. The kept DNA is CDR3 alone, 36 bases in frame from the first base. The data stem from a study of cytomegalovirus exposure and HLA in healthy donors (dated by TCRdb to about 2017). About the full investigation: In an earlier analysis of 550 to 750 of the donors, around 300 Gb of sequence data and 90 million to 120 million unique TCR beta sequences from about 179 million T cells were reported. An early release covering roughly 600 HLA-typed donors comprised 250 to 350 gigabases of sequencing data and around 80 million unique TCR sequences. Among the 398 genotyped donors, under 90% belonged to the genetic ancestry cluster associated with self-reported Caucasian donors. The study was designed to test whether signatures of past pathogen exposure could be identified by cataloging public T cell receptors. The study used immunosequencing to profile the T cell repertoires of approximately 630 subjects and linked those repertoires to cytomegalovirus serostatus. In addition to the first cohort of 500 to 850 subjects, a separate validation cohort of 130 or so different subjects was used. High-throughput TCR immunosequencing, statistical association of individual TCRs with disease status, and machine learning were combined to predict cytomegalovirus infection status. A later analysis re-analyzed previously published TCR beta repertoires from 550 to 700 donors and added high-resolution HLA genotyping to study TCR occurrence patterns. Rather than using new phenotypic data, the later analysis identified candidate immune exposures from TCR beta sequences and from how often those sequences occurred across donors. To decide whether each TCR beta V gene segment behaved as functional or pseudogenic, an earlier analysis of some 570 of the donors relied on high-throughput TCR beta sequencing. Donor age, sex, ethnicity and CMV serostatus were collected together with the repertoire data. Genome-wide SNP genotypes for about 65% of the roughly 670 donors were used in a later genetic analysis, which treated that subset as a discovery cohort. Every discovery cohort repertoire had been produced on one sequencing platform. HLA typing included class I and class II loci at four-digit resolution. The number of donors typed differed by locus, with about 629-640 for A, B, C, DRB1 and DQB1, more than 500 for DQA1, 600 to 610 for DPA1, and about 450 for DPB1. Four to six DR-DQ haplotypes were handled as single units for association and clustering, since linkage in the cohort was strong. Among about 400 genotyped donors of the cohort, an average of roughly 230,000 unique TCR beta nucleotide sequences was sequenced per donor, of which approximately 18% were non-productive.

Libraries were constructed by the immunoSEQ multiplex PCR assay. A mixture of 60 forward primers for TCR Vbeta segments and 13 reverse primers for TCR Jbeta segments was used in the multiplex PCR. The CDR3 region of rearranged TCR beta genes was amplified from genomic DNA by a multiplex PCR assay. On the Illumina HiSeq System, the amplified TCR beta libraries were sequenced as 87-base-pair reads. Processing in the source paper ran as follows. A later analysis counted about 80 million unique TCR beta chains across the 650 to 700 repertoires, and some 11 million of these chains were shared by at least two donors. A nearest-neighbor algorithm error-corrected the raw reads and collapsed the reads into unique sequences, merging closely related sequences to remove PCR and sequencing errors. CDR3 sequences were aligned to IMGT reference sequences to assign V, D and J gene segments. For a sequence to be retained, at least a six-nucleotide match to both a V gene segment and a J gene segment was required. A rearrangement was called productive if the CDR3 had no stop codons and remained in frame with V and J, and every other rearrangement was called non-productive. CDR3 was defined according to IMGT convention as the region running from the second conserved V-encoded cysteine to the conserved J-encoded phenylalanine. The earlier analysis of a few hundred of the donors excluded any sequence lacking an unambiguous match to a single V gene segment. An earlier analysis of about 600 of the donors called V segments functional above 56.7% productive rearrangements and segregating when the between-donor standard deviation exceeded 5%. A statistical classification framework was built for diagnosing cytomegalovirus status from the catalog of TCR beta chain sequences. A later analysis assigned V and J genes by comparing TCR nucleotide sequences with IMGT/GENE-DB human TR gene sequences. A later analysis assigned CDR3 sequences and most-parsimonious VDJ recombination scenarios with the TCRdist pipeline. A later analysis defined each TCR beta chain by its CDR3 amino acid sequence plus V-gene family, and excluded reads lacking a unique V-gene family. As a way to deal with suspected cross-contamination and a sequencing artifact, a later analysis dropped roughly 600 nucleotide sequences that were highly shared and had low generation probability. In a later analysis, a clonal expansion index was calculated for each public chain from normalized within-repertoire ranks of inferred template counts. In a later analysis, generation probabilities were computed using a VDJ recombination model fitted to out-of-frame rearrangements, and the results were checked against IGoR. A later analysis scored TCR-TCR, TCR-HLA and TCR-CMV co-occurrence with hypergeometric tests, applying a repertoire-size bias correction to TCR pairs. In a later analysis, false discovery rates were estimated by permuting HLA or CMV assignments 20 times. In a later analysis, co-occurring TCRs were grouped using DBSCAN, and TCRdist sequence similarity was added for clustering within HLA-allele-positive subsets. Co-occurrence clustering excluded repertoires with fewer than 30,000 or more than 120,000 public chains, plus five with anomalous nucleotide sharing. This immuneACCESS table, as held by TCRdb, lists in-frame sequences with V and J called but not all clones. Of the missing ones, under half trace to an unresolved V gene in checked studies; the others have no known cause. V and J calls and clone size are given by that table; D and trimming were obtained from the DNA. Counted in this sample were tens of thousands of clones; approximately 74% of them appeared once. The biggest ten clones account for over 8% of the sample.

On the study overall, not on this receptor specifically: In a later genetic analysis, a missense DCLRE1C variant was associated with V-gene and J-gene trimming of TCR beta chains, and the association was replicated in an independent cohort. According to a later analysis, parvovirus B19, influenza, CMV and Epstein-Barr virus appeared linked to several top co-occurrence clusters. Strong co-occurrence of HLA alleles, especially DR and DQ, made assigning TCR associations to individual alleles difficult. A later analysis found that TCR association rates varied across HLA loci, with DRB1 alleles showing the most associated TCRs and HLA-C alleles the fewest. Compared with the 666-donor mean, donors in an Asian-associated ancestry cluster had fewer N-insertions in productive TCRs, according to a later genetic analysis. The study gave a list of over 150 TCR beta chains associated with cytomegalovirus. Most CMV-associated TCR beta chains appeared to be HLA-restricted in a later analysis, and the HLA associations seemed to be driven largely by CMV exposure. In vitro tests confirmed that a few of the cytomegalovirus-associated TCR beta chains recognize cytomegalovirus antigens. A further reported finding was that TCR beta sequences accurately predicted the HLA-A and HLA-B alleles for most subjects in the first cohort. Because counts were too low, about 18 rarely observed V segments, including chromosome 9 orphons, were excluded from the earlier analysis of a few hundred of the donors. Specific HLA alleles were associated with 16,951 TCR beta sequences at a false discovery rate of 0.05 in a later analysis. Broadly in line with IMGT annotations, most TCR beta V segments showed up in productive rearrangements about 87% or about 30% of the time in an earlier analysis of around 600 of the donors. Correlated functional status among segregating V segments might be attributable to linkage disequilibrium, but an unknown experimental factor could not be ruled out. A cluster of highly shared sequence variants was judged likely to be a technical artifact of the sequencing pipeline. Only TCR beta chains were sequenced in this cohort, and the absence of alpha or paired-chain data limited detectable features. The classifier was reported to diagnose cytomegalovirus status with high specificity and sensitivity in both the original cohort and the validation cohort. In a later analysis, HLA-associated TCR beta chains were found to be more clonally expanded and to have lower generation probabilities than equally common non-associated chains. According to the authors, the approach could potentially be generalized to other disease states and immunological phenotypes. Because HLA typing was unavailable for some donors at each locus, only the typed subset was used in association tests. Some IMGT-functional V segments, including TRBV6-2 and TRBV6-3, could not be told apart with the 87-base-pair reads, so those segments were excluded. The presence/absence analyses assumed that sequencing depth was roughly uniform across donors, and that assumption may not be true. Across donors, most TCR sequences were observed very rarely, whereas some public TCRs were present in many individuals. CMV serostatus was the only immune exposure information available for the cohort.

In total, about 650 healthy bone marrow donors made up the cohort. Cohort members were all nominally healthy when sampled, although unrecorded immune exposures were likely present. The donor tested CMV seropositive, placing the donor among the 289 seropositive members of the cohort. Each donor provided a peripheral blood sample, and peripheral blood mononuclear cells were used for TCR beta sequencing. Genomic DNA extraction from the blood cell samples was performed with the Qiagen DNeasy Blood Extraction Kit. The chain was built from TRBV2 and TRBJ2-7; a weak D assignment points to TRBD2 (6 bases agree). Sequenced sample: PBMCs. The origin of this receptor is a man between 40 and 49 years old in good health and CMV-seropositive. This receptor carries the CDR3 CASNQRAYEQYF. The DNA reads TGTGCCAGCAACCAGCGGGCATACGAGCAGTACTTC.